This TCR beta chain was captured by sequencing in a study of CD8+ T cells in alopecia areata (dated by TCRdb to about 2018). A note on the overall study: The treated patients, all with moderate-to-severe alopecia areata, were enrolled in an open-label pilot trial of oral tofacitinib given at 5 to 10 mg twice daily. RNA was obtained with the PAXgene miRNA kit for fixed scalp, the miRNeasy kit for PBMCs, and the RNeasy kit for mouse skin. Patients received tofacitinib for 6 to 18 months and were then followed off drug for 6 months to check for delayed response and recurrence. TCRbeta CDR3 regions were amplified by immunoSEQ multiplex PCR with 35 Vbeta forward and 13 Jbeta reverse primers. Human TCRbeta sequencing covered scalp tissue and sorted CD4+ and CD8+ peripheral blood T cells from patchy and totalis/universalis alopecia areata patients and healthy controls. To study T cell clonal expansion in alopecia areata, the researchers applied high-throughput TCRbeta sequencing to both the C3H/HeJ mouse model and human patients. For the treated patients, the SALT score, which quantifies what percentage of scalp surface area is affected, served as the measure of disease severity. Scalp clonality was compared across normal scalp (n=4), patchy alopecia areata scalp (n=8), and alopecia totalis/universalis scalp (n=8). Patients on tofacitinib were biopsied at baseline and after 4 and 24 weeks of treatment, and several of the patients also had a later scalp biopsy.

The time point label, as the study defines it: about 25 weeks on oral tofacitinib. The treatment or condition label here, explained by the study, means: oral pan-JAK inhibitor, 5-10 mg twice daily. Peripheral blood and lesional scalp punch biopsies were obtained from patients with alopecia areata. PBMCs were isolated by density centrifugation and stained for CD3, CD4 and CD8, and CD4+ and CD8+ T cells were sorted on a FACSAria. The CDR3 contains 15 residues, cysteine and phenylalanine counted. Of the read, only the CDR3 DNA is kept; its 45 bases are in frame from base 1. The germline V gene provides CDR1 LGHNA and CDR2 YSLEER. From V the trimming removes 3 bases and from J it removes 0 bases, while the gene matches leave 4 bases of the junction unaccounted for. Library construction relied on the immunoSEQ multiplex PCR assay. To provide template for TCR sequencing, every sample had RNA extracted and reverse transcribed into cDNA. SuperScript III was used to make first-strand cDNA, primed with a 2:1 mix of oligo-dT and random hexamers. A synthetic immune receptor repertoire was used to gauge amplification bias, and whatever bias remained was removed computationally. Per the original workflow: After raw reads were preprocessed to remove errors, the CDR3 was defined following IMGT conventions as running from the conserved cysteine to phenylalanine. Clonality was computed as 1 minus the Shannon entropy, with the entropy normalized by log2 of the number of productive unique TCRs. Whether scalp clones were CD4 or CD8 was inferred by matching scalp TCRbeta sequences against CD4 and CD8 repertoires sorted from blood. TCRdb obtained this table from immuneACCESS and retained in-frame rearrangements with V and J assigned. These tables miss some clones; where compared with another copy, unresolved V genes account for less than half of the shortfall, and the remainder is unexplained. D and trimming come from the DNA, and the V and J calls and clone size come from that table. This sample gives 95,000 to 110,000 clones in total; about 83% of them show up just once. The ten largest clones add up to over 20% of the sample.

Broader findings and caveats from the paper: Higher clonality and more expanded CD8+ clones were observed in lesional scalp than in normal scalp, particularly in alopecia totalis/universalis, a finding suggestive of antigenic drive. The treated cohort was small, with a single nonresponder, so links between baseline CD8+ expansion and response need larger studies. Many expanded lesional clones persisted in scalp and blood during tofacitinib treatment, which may partly explain relapse after stopping treatment. TCR sequences shared between patients were less clear than in mice, possibly partly because of HLA diversity in the patient population. Scalp clonality and the number of expanded CD8+ clones among the top 100 scalp clones were significantly decreased by tofacitinib. Resident alphabeta T cells in normal human skin are also sequenced, complicating scalp TCR repertoire analysis, unlike mouse skin dominated by gammadelta T cells.

This clone was counted once. It has no known antigen specificity. Per-base quality was not reported, and no clone a single base away is much larger than it. The specimen comprised CD8+ T cells sorted from blood, sampled at week 24, from a patient treated with tofacitinib. The chain is assembled from TRBV4-3 and TRBJ2-7; 8 bases in the junction line up with TRBD1. The receptor's source is a human donor with alopecia areata. The sequenced DNA is TGCGCCAGCAGCCAGGGACAGGCGAGCTCCTACGAGCAGTACTTC. Translated, this is CASSQGQASSYEQYF.